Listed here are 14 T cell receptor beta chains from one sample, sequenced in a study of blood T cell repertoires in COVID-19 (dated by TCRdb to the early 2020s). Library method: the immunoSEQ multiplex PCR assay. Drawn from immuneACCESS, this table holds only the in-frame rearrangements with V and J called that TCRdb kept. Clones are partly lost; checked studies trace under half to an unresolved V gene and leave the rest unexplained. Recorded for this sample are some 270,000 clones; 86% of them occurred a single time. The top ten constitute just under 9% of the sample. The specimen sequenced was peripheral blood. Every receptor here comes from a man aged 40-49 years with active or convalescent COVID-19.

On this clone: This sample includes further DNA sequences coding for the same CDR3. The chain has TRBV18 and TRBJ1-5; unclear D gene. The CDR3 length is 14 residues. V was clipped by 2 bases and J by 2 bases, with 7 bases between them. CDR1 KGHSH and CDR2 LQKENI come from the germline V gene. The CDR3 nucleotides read TGTGCCAGCTCACCAGGTCAGGGCAATCAGCCCCAGCATTTT. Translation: CASSPGQGNQPQHF.

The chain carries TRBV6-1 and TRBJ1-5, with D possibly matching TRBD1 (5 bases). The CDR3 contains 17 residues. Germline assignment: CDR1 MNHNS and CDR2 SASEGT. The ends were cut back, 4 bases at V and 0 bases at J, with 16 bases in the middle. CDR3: CASSGRDSTFSNQPQHF. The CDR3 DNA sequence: TGTGCCAGCAGTGGGAGAGACAGCACCTTTAGCAATCAGCCCCAGCATTTT.

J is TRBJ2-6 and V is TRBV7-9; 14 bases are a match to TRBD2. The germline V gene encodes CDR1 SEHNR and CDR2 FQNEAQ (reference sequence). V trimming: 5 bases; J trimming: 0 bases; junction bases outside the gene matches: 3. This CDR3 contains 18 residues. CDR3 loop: CASSQGLAGASGANVLTF. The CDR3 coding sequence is TGTGCCAGCAGCCAGGGACTAGCGGGAGCCTCTGGGGCCAACGTCCTGACTTTC. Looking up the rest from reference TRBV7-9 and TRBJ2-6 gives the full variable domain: DTGVSQNPRHKITKRGQNVTFRCDPISEHNRLYWYRQTLGQGPEFLTYFQNEAQLEKSRLLSDRFSAERPKGSFSTLEIQRTEQGDSAMYLCASSQGLAGASGANVLTFGAGSRLTVL.

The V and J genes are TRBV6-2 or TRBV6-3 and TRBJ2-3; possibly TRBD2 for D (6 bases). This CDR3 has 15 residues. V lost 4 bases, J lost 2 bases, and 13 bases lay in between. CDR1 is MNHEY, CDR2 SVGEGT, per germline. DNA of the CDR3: TGTGCCAGCAGTTTGAGGAGCGGGTACACAGATACGCAGTATTTT. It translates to CASSLRSGYTDTQYF.

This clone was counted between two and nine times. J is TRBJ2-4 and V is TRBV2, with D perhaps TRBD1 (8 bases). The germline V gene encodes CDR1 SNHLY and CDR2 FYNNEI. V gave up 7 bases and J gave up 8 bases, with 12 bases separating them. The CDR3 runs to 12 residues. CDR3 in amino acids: CASKRGQDIQYF. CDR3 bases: TGTGCCAGCAAGCGGGGACAGGACATTCAGTACTTC.

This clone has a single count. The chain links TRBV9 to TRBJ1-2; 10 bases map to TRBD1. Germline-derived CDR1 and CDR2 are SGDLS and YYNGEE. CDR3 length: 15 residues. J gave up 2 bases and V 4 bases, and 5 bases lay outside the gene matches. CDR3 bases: TGTGCCAGCAGCTCAATGACAGGGGGCAACTATGGCTACACCTTC. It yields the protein CASSSMTGGNYGYTF.

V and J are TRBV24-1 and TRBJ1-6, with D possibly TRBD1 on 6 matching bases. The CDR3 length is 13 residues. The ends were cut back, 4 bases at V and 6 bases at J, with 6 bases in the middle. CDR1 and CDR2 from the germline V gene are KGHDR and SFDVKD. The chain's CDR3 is CATSDRGNSPLHF. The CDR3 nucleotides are TGTGCCACCAGTGACAGGGGTAATTCACCCCTCCACTTT.

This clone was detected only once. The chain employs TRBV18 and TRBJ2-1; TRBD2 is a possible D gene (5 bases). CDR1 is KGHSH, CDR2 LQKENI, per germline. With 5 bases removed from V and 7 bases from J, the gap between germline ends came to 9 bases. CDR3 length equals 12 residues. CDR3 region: CASSTRGNEQFF. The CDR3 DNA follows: TGTGCCAGCTCAACTCGGGGAAATGAGCAGTTCTTC.

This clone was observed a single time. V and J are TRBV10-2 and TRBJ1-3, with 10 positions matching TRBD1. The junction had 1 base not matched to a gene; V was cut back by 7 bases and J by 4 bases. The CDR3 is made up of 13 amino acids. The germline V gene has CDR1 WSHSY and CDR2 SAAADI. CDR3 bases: TGCGCCAGCACGGGACAGGGGGGAAACACCATATATTTT. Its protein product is CASTGQGGNTIYF.

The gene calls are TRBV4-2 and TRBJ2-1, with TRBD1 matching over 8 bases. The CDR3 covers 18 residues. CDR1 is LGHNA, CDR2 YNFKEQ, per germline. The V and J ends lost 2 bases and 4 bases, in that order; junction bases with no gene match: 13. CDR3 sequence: CASSQLHRTGLSYNEQFF. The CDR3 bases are TGTGCCAGCAGCCAACTACACCGGACAGGGCTTAGTTACAATGAGCAGTTCTTC.

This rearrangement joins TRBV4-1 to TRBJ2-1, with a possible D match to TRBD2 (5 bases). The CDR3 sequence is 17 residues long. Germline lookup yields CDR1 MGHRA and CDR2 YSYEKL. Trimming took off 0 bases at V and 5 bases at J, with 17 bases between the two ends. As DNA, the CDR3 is TGCGCCAGCAGCCAAGATCCCGCGGGCCAAGTCAACAATGAGCAGTTCTTC. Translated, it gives CASSQDPAGQVNNEQFF.

DNA for the CDR3: TGTGCCAGCAGTATAATACAGGGTGCTTACTACGAGCAGTACTTC. Amino acid sequence: CASSIIQGAYYEQYF. The chain is built from TRBV6-6 and TRBJ2-7, with D possibly TRBD1 on 6 matching bases. Trimming pared 5 bases from V and 3 bases from J, leaving 17 bases between. Germline V gives CDR1 MNHNY, CDR2 SVGAGI (reference sequence). The CDR3 covers 15 residues.

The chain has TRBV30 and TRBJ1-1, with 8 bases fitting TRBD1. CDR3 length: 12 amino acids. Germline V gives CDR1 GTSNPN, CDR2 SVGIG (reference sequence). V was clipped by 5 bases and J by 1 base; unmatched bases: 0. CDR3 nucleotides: TGTGCCTGGGACAGGGGGAACACTGAAGCTTTCTTT. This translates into CAWDRGNTEAFF.

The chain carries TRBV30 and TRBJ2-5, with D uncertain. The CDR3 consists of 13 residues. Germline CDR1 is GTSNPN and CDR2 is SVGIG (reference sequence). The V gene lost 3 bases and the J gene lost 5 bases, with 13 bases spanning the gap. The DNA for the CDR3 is TGTGCCTGGAGGAACTCCTTTTTTGAGACCCAGTACTTC. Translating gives CAWRNSFFETQYF.